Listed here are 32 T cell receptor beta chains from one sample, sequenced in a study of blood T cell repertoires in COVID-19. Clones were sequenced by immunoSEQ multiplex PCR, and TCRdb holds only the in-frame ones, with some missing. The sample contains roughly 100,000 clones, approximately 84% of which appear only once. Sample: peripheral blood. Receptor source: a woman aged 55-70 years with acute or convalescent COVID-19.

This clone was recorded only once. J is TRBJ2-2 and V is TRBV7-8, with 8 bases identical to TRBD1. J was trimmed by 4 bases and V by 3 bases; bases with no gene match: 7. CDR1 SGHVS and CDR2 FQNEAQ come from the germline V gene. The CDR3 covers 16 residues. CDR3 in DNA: TGTGCCAGCAGCTTGTACAGGGGGTCATTCACCGGGGAGCTGTTTTTT. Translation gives CASSLYRGSFTGELFF.

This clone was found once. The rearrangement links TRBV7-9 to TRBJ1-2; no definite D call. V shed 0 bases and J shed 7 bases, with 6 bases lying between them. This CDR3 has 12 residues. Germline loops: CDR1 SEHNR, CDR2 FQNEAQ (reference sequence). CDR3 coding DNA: TGTGCCAGCAGCTTAGCAGGAGGTGGCTACACCTTC. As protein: CASSLAGGGYTF.

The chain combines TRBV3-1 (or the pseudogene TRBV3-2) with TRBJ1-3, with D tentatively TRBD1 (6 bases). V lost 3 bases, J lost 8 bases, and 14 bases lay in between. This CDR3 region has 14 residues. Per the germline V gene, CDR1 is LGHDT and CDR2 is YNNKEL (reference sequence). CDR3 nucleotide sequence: TGTGCCAGCAGCCACGGCACCAGGGGCTACACCATATATTTT. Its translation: CASSHGTRGYTIYF.

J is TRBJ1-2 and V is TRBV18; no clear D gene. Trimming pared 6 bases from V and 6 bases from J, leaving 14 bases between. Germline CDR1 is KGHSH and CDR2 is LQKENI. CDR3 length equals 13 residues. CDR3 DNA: TGTGCCAGCTCGCCTGGGGAGGGAAATGGCTACACCTTC. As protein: CASSPGEGNGYTF.

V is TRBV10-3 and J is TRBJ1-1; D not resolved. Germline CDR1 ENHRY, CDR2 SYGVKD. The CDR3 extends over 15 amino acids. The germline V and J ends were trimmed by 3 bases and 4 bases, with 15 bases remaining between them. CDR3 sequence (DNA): TGTGCCATCAGTGAATCAGACTCCGGCTCCACTGAAGCTTTCTTT. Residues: CAISESDSGSTEAFF.

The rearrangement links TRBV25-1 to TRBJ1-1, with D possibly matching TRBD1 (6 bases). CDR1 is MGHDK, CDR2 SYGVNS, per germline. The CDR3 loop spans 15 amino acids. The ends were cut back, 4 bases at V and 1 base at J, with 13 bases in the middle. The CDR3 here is CASSGRGVGNTEAFF. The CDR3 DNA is TGTGCCAGCAGTGGCAGGGGCGTCGGGAACACTGAAGCTTTCTTT. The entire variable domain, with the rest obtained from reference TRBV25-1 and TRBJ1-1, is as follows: EADIYQTPRYLVIGTGKKITLECSQTMGHDKMYWYQQDPGMELHLIHYSYGVNSTEKGDLSSESTVSRIRTEHFPLTLESARPSHTSQYLCASSGRGVGNTEAFFGQGTRLTVV.

CDR3 in DNA: TGTGCCAGCGGCAGGGTGGTGACCTCTGGCTACACCTTC. Protein product: CASGRVVTSGYTF. The rearrangement uses TRBV6-5 and TRBJ1-2; D is perhaps TRBD1 (5 bases). V lost 8 bases, J lost 7 bases, and 17 bases lay in between. This CDR3 spans 13 amino acids. Germline V gene lookup returns CDR1 MNHEY and CDR2 SVGAGI.

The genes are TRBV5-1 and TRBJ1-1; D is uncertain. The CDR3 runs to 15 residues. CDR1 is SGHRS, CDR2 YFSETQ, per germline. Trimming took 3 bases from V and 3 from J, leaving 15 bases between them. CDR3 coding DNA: TGCGCCAGCAGCTGGGCGGACCTTAGCGACACTGAAGCTTTCTTT. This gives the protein CASSWADLSDTEAFF.

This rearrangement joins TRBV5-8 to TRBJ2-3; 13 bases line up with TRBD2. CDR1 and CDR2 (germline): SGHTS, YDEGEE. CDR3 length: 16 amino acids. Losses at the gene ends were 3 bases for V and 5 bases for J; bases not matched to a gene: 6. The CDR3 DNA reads TGTGCCAGCAGCTCTAGACTAGCGGGAGGTCTAGATACGCAGTATTTT. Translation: CASSSRLAGGLDTQYF.

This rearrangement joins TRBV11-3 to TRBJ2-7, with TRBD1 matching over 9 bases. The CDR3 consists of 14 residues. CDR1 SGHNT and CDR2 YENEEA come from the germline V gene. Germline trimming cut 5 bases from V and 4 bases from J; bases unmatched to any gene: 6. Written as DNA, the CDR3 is TGTGCCAGCAGCCCCGGGACAGGGTATTACGAGCAGTACTTC. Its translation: CASSPGTGYYEQYF. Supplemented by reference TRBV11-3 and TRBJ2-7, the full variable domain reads EAGVVQSPRYKIIEKKQPVAFWCNPISGHNTLYWYLQNLGQGPELLIRYENEEAVDDSQLPKDRFSAERLKGVDSTLKIQPAELGDSAVYLCASSPGTGYYEQYFGPGTRLTVT.

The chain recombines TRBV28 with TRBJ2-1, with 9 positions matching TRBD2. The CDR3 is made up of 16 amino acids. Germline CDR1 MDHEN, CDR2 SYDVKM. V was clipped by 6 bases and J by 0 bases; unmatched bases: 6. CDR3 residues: CASRTSGPSSYNEQFF. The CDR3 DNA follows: TGTGCCAGCAGAACTAGCGGGCCAAGCTCCTACAATGAGCAGTTCTTC.

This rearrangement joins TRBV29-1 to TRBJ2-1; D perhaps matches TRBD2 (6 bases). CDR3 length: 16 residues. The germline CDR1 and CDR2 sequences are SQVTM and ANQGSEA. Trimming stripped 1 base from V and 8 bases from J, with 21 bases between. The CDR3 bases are TGCAGCGTTGAAGCGGACGCGGGACGCGGTTTCCATGAGCAGTTCTTC. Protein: CSVEADAGRGFHEQFF.

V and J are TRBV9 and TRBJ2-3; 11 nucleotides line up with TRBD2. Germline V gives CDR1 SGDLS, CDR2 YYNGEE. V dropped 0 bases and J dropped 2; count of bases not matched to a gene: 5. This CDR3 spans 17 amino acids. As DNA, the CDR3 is TGTGCCAGCAGCGTAGGTGGGACTAGCGGAAACACAGATACGCAGTATTTT. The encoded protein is CASSVGGTSGNTDTQYF.

The CDR3 loop reads CASNQQGINTEAFF. In nucleotides, the CDR3 is TGTGCCAGCAACCAACAGGGTATCAACACTGAAGCTTTCTTT. The chain is built from TRBV27 and TRBJ1-1; TRBD1 might be the D (6 bases). Germline-derived CDR1 and CDR2 are MNHEY and SMNVEV (reference sequence). V was clipped by 7 bases and J by 2 bases, with 14 bases between them. This CDR3 contains 14 residues.

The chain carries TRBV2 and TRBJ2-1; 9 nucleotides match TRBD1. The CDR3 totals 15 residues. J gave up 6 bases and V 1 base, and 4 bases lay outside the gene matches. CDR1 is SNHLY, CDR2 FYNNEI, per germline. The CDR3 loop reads CASSEEGQGFNEQFF. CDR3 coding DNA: TGTGCCAGCAGTGAAGAGGGACAGGGTTTCAATGAGCAGTTCTTC.

The CDR3 region has the DNA TGCGCCAGCAGCTCTCAGGGGGACTATGGCTACACCTTC. It is translated as CASSSQGDYGYTF. V usage is TRBV5-1 and J usage is TRBJ1-2; 7 bases fit TRBD1. J was trimmed by 3 bases and V by 3 bases; bases with no gene match: 2. The CDR3 has 13 amino acids. The germline CDR1 and CDR2 sequences are SGHRS and YFSETQ.

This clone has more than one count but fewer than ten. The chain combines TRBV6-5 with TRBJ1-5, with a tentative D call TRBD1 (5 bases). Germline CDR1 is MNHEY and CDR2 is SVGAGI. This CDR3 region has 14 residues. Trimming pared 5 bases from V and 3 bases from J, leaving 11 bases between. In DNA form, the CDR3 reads TGTGCCAGCAGTACAACAGGATTCAATCAGCCCCAGCATTTT. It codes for CASSTTGFNQPQHF.

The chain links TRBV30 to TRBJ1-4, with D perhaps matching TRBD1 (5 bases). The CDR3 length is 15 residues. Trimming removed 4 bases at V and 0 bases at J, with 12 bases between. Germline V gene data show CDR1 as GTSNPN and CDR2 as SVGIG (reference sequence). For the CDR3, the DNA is TGTGCCTGGACCCGACAGCTCGCAACTAATGAAAAACTGTTTTTT. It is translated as CAWTRQLATNEKLFF.

CDR3 loop: CASSFPSDSDYGYTF. CDR3 coding DNA: TGTGCCAGCAGTTTCCCAAGTGACAGCGACTATGGCTACACCTTC. The chain is built from TRBV28 and TRBJ1-2, with D possibly TRBD1 on 5 matching bases. CDR1 MDHEN and CDR2 SYDVKM come from the germline V gene. V was clipped by 3 bases and J by 3 bases, with 14 bases between them. CDR3 length: 15 residues.

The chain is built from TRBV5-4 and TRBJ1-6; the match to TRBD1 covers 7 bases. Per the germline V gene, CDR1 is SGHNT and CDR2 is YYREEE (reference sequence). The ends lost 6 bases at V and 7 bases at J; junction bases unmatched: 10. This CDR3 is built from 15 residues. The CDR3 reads CASTQSQGDNSPLHF. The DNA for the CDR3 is TGTGCCAGCACCCAAAGCCAGGGGGACAATTCACCCCTCCACTTT.

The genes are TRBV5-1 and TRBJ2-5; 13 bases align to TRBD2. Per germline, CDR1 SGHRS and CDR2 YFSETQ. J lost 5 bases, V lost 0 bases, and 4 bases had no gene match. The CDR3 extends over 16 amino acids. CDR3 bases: TGCGCCAGCAGCTTGGGGGGACTAGCGGGAAGTGAGACCCAGTACTTC. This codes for CASSLGGLAGSETQYF.

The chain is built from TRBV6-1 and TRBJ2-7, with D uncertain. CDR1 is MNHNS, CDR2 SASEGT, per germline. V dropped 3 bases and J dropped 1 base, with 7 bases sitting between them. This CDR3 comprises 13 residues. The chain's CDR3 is CASSEFRSYEQYF. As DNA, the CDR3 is TGTGCCAGCAGTGAGTTCAGGTCCTACGAGCAGTACTTC.

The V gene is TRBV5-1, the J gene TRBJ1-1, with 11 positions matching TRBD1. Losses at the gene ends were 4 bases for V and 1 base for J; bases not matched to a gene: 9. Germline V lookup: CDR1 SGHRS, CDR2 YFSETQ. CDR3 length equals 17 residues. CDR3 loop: CASSLGTGGKKNTEAFF. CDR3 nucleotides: TGCGCCAGCAGCCTCGGGACAGGGGGAAAAAAGAACACTGAAGCTTTCTTT.

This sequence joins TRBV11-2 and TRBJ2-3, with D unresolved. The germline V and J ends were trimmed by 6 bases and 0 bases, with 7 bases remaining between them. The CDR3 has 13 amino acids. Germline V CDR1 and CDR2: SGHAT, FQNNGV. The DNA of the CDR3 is TGTGCCAGCAGTTTTCAAAGCACAGATACGCAGTATTTT. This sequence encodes CASSFQSTDTQYF.

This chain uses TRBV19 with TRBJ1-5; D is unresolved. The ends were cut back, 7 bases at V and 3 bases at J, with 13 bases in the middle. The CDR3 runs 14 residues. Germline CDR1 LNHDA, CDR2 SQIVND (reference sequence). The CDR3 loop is CASKQQSSNQPQHF. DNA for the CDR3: TGTGCCAGTAAACAACAGTCCTCCAATCAGCCCCAGCATTTT.

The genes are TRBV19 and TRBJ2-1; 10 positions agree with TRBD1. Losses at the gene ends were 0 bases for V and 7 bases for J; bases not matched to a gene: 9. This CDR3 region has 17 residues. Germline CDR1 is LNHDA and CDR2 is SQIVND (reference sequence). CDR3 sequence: CASSIEADRGLRNEQFF. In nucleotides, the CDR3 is TGTGCCAGTAGTATAGAGGCCGACAGGGGGCTCAGGAATGAGCAGTTCTTC. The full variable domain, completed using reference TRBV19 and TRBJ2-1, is DGGITQSPKYLFRKEGQNVTLSCEQNLNHDAMYWYRQDPGQGLRLIYYSQIVNDFQKGDIAEGYSVSREKKESFPLTVTSAQKNPTAFYLCASSIEADRGLRNEQFFGPGTRLTVL.

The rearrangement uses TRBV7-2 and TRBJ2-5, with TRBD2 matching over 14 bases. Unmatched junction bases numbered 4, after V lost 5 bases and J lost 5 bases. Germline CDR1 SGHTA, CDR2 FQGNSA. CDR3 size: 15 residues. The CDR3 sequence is CASSKGLAGDETQYF. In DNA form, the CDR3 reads TGTGCCAGCAGCAAGGGACTAGCGGGGGACGAGACCCAGTACTTC.

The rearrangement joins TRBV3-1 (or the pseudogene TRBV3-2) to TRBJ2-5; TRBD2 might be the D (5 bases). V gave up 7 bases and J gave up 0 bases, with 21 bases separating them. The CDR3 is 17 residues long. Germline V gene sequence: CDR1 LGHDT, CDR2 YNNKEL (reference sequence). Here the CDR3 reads CASNRRFSTEYQETQYF. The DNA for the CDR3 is TGTGCCAGCAACCGGAGGTTCAGTACTGAGTACCAAGAGACCCAGTACTTC.

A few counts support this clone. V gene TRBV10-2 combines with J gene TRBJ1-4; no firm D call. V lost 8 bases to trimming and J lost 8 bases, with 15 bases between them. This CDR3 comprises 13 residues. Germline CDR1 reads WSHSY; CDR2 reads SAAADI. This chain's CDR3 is CASLEGRGEKLFF. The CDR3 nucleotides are TGCGCCAGCCTTGAGGGAAGAGGGGAAAAACTGTTTTTT.

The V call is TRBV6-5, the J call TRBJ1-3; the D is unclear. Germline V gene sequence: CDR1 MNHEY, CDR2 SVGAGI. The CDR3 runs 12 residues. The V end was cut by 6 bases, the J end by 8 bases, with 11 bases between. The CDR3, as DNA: TGTGCCAGCAGGCAGTCAGCGGACACCATATATTTT. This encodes CASRQSADTIYF.

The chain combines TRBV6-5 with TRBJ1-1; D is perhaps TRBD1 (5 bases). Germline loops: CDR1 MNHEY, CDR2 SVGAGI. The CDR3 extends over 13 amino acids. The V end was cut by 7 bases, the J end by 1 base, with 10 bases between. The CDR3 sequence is CASKRGGNTEAFF. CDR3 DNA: TGTGCCAGCAAGAGGGGAGGGAACACTGAAGCTTTCTTT.

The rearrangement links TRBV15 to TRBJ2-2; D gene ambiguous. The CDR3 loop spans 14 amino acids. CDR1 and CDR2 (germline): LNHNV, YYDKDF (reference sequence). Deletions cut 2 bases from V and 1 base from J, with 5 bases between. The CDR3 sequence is CATSRTGNTGELFF. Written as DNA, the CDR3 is TGTGCCACCAGCAGAACGGGGAACACCGGGGAGCTGTTTTTT. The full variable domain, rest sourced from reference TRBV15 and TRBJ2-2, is DAMVIQNPRYQVTQFGKPVTLSCSQTLNHNVMYWYQQKSSQAPKLLFHYYDKDFNNEADTPDNFQSRRPNTSFCFLDIRSPGLGDTAMYLCATSRTGNTGELFFGEGSRLTVL.